Here is one T cell receptor beta chain with its context. Its antigen remains unidentified. Each CDR3 protein is one row after TCRdb ran MiXCR on the 5' RACE reads. The data show roughly 700,000 distinct CDR3 sequences, 15% to 20% seen once. This sample stems from a study of CD8 T cells in ankylosing spondylitis. Study outcomes and limitations: Several highly homologous variants made up a TCR beta motif, and this motif appeared characteristic of ankylosing spondylitis blood. Significant enrichment of disease-linked clones was reported in matched ankylosing spondylitis synovial fluid. There were earlier reports of some motif variants in reactive arthritis synovial fluid and blood.

Trimming took off 3 bases at V and 9 bases at J, with 15 bases between the two ends. The CDR3 totals 14 residues. Germline assignment: CDR1 MGHDK and CDR2 SYGVNS. Specimen: blood, either unsorted or a sorted T cell fraction (not recorded which). This TCR was sampled from a male donor with ankylosing spondylitis. The chain has TRBV25-1 and TRBJ2-1, with D maybe TRBD2 (6 bases). The CDR3 DNA sequence: TGTGCCAGCAGTGAGGGCAGCGCTAGCGCTGAGCAGTTCTTC. This codes for CASSEGSASAEQFF.